This TCR beta chain was retrieved from a study of cytomegalovirus exposure and HLA in healthy donors. PCR involved 60 Vbeta and 13 Jbeta primers. Data came from immunoSEQ multiplex PCR; TCRdb stores just in-frame clones and leaves some out. Of about 84,000 clones listed, 63% were seen once; the top ten hold approximately 15%. Broader study findings: A later analysis showed TCR association rates differing by HLA locus, peaking at DRB1 and lowest at HLA-C. In presence/absence analyses, roughly uniform sequencing depth across donors was assumed. Segments of the TCR beta V type were, in most cases, productive about 87% or about 30% of the time in an earlier analysis.

The CDR3 is made up of 13 amino acids. Germline CDR1 reads KGHSH; CDR2 reads LQKENI. With 3 bases removed from V and 2 bases from J, the gap between germline ends came to 7 bases. Notes on this clone: Its antigen is not identified.

Specimen: PBMCs. The chain has TRBV18 and TRBJ2-5; a possible D gene is TRBD1 (5 bases). The source of this sequence is a woman in her thirties or forties in good health and CMV-seropositive. The CDR3 spells CASSPTDQETQYF. CDR3 nucleotides: TGTGCCAGCTCACCGACAGATCAAGAGACCCAGTACTTC. Combining the CDR3 with reference TRBV18 and TRBJ2-5 gives the whole variable domain NAGVMQNPRHLVRRRGQEARLRCSPMKGHSHVYWYRQLPEEGLKFMVYLQKENIIDESGMPKERFSAEFPKEGPSILRIQQVVRGDSAAYFCASSPTDQETQYFGPGTRLLVL.